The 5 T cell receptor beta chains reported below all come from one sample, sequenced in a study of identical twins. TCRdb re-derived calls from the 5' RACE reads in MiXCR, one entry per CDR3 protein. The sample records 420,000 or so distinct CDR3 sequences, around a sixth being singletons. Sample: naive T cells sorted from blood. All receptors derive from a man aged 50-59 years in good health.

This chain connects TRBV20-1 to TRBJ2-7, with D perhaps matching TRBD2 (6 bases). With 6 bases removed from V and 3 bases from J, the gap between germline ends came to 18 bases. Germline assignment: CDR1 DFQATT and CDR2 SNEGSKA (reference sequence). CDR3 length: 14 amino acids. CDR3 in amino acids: CSAPRDSRGYEQYF. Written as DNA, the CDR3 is TGCAGTGCCCCGAGGGACTCCCGTGGCTACGAGCAGTACTTC.

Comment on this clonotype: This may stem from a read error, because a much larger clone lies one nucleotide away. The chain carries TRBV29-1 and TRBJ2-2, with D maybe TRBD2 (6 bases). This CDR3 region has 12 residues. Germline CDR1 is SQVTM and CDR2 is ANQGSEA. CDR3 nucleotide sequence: TGCAGCGGCGGAGGGTCCGGCGGGAAGCTGTTTTTT. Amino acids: CSGGGSGGKLFF.

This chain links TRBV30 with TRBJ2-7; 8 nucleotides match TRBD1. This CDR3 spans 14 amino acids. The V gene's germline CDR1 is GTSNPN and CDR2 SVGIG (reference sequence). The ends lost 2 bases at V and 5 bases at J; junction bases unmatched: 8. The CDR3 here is CAWSRTAGGDEQYF. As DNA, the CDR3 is TGTGCCTGGAGTCGGACGGCAGGGGGCGACGAGCAGTACTTC.

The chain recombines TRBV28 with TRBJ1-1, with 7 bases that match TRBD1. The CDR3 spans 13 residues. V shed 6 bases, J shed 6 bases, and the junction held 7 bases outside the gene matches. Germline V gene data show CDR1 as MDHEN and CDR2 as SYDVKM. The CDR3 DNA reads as TGTGCCAGCAGCACGGACAGGCGCGCTGAAGCTTTCTTT. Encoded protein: CASSTDRRAEAFF.

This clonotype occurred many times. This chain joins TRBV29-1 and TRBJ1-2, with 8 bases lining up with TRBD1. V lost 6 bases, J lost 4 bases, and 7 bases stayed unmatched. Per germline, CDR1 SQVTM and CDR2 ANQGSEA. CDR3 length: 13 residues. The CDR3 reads CSVNRGGTYGYTF. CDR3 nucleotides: TGCAGCGTGAACAGGGGGGGGACCTATGGCTACACCTTC. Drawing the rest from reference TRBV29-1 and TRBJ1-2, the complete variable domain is SAVISQKPSRDICQRGTSLTIQCQVDSQVTMMFWYRQQPGQSLTLIATANQGSEATYESGFVIDKFPISRPNLTFSTLTVSNMSPEDSSIYLCSVNRGGTYGYTFGSGTRLTVV.